Each of the 17 T cell receptor beta chains below was sequenced from the same sample in a study of blood T cell repertoires in COVID-19. The protocol was immunoSEQ multiplex PCR, while the TCRdb copy is restricted to in-frame clones and leaves out a portion. The sample contains approximately 99,000 clones, approximately 86% of which appear only once. The sequencing sample was made of peripheral blood. All receptors derive from an older woman in a cohort sampled during active or convalescent COVID-19.

V is TRBV19 and J is TRBJ2-1, with D maybe TRBD2 (8 bases). The CDR3 length is 15 residues. V was cut by 2 bases and J by 4 bases, with 12 bases left in between. Germline CDR1 reads LNHDA; CDR2 reads SQIVND (reference sequence). The chain's CDR3 is CASSIIAGQYNEQFF. DNA of the CDR3: TGTGCCAGTAGTATAATAGCGGGACAGTACAATGAGCAGTTCTTC. Full variable domain (missing parts from reference TRBV19 and TRBJ2-1): DGGITQSPKYLFRKEGQNVTLSCEQNLNHDAMYWYRQDPGQGLRLIYYSQIVNDFQKGDIAEGYSVSREKKESFPLTVTSAQKNPTAFYLCASSIIAGQYNEQFFGPGTRLTVL.

This chain joins TRBV18 and TRBJ1-5; 7 nucleotides match TRBD1. V shed 6 bases, J shed 7 bases, and the junction held 15 bases outside the gene matches. The CDR3 is made up of 16 amino acids. Germline assignment: CDR1 KGHSH and CDR2 LQKENI. CDR3 nucleotide sequence: TGTGCCAGCTCGTGGATAGGGACAGCTTTAGGGCAGCCCCAGCATTTT. Its translation: CASSWIGTALGQPQHF. The entire variable domain, with the rest obtained from reference TRBV18 and TRBJ1-5, is as follows: NAGVMQNPRHLVRRRGQEARLRCSPMKGHSHVYWYRQLPEEGLKFMVYLQKENIIDESGMPKERFSAEFPKEGPSILRIQQVVRGDSAAYFCASSWIGTALGQPQHFGDGTRLSIL.

This chain joins TRBV11-3 and TRBJ2-1; 7 positions match TRBD2. This CDR3 has 14 amino acids. CDR1 and CDR2 from the germline V gene are SGHNT and YENEEA. V lost 0 bases to trimming and J lost 6 bases; unmatched junction nucleotides: 2. The CDR3 sequence is CASSLDGGTNEQFF. The CDR3 nucleotides read TGTGCCAGCAGCTTAGACGGGGGGACCAATGAGCAGTTCTTC.

The gene calls are TRBV10-1 and TRBJ2-1, with 11 nucleotides matching TRBD2. The CDR3 loop spans 15 amino acids. V lost 1 base, J lost 7 bases, and 3 bases stayed unmatched. CDR1 is WNHNN, CDR2 SYGVQD, per germline (reference sequence). CDR3 DNA sequence: TGCGCCAGCAGTGAGTTCGGGACTAGCGGTAATGAGCAGTTCTTC. Its protein is CASSEFGTSGNEQFF.

This clone has only one observation. V usage is TRBV29-1 and J usage is TRBJ2-3; 13 nucleotides align to TRBD2. Germline V CDR1 and CDR2: SQVTM, ANQGSEA. J lost 5 bases, V lost 5 bases, and 22 bases had no gene match. CDR3 size: 20 residues. The CDR3 sequence is CSVRPGVGLAGAPGGDTQYF. CDR3 DNA: TGCAGCGTTCGGCCGGGGGTAGGACTAGCGGGGGCCCCCGGGGGAGATACGCAGTATTTT.

The chain carries TRBV6-5 and TRBJ1-2; perhaps TRBD1 as D (6 bases). This CDR3 region has 15 residues. Germline CDR1 reads MNHEY; CDR2 reads SVGAGI. Between the trimmed V and J ends, which lost 7 bases and 6 bases, there was a span of 21 bases. This chain's CDR3 is CASITRGGRGDGYTF. As DNA, the CDR3 is TGTGCCAGCATCACCCGAGGGGGGCGGGGGGATGGCTACACCTTC.

The J gene is TRBJ2-7, the V gene TRBV5-1; 8 bases match TRBD1. The CDR3 loop spans 15 amino acids. V dropped 4 bases and J dropped 2; count of bases not matched to a gene: 8. The germline V gene encodes CDR1 SGHRS and CDR2 YFSETQ. The CDR3 bases are TGCGCCAGCAGCGGAACCGGGACAGGCCCCTACGAGCAGTACTTC. Its protein product is CASSGTGTGPYEQYF.

V usage is TRBV6-1 and J usage is TRBJ2-2; 7 bases are shared with TRBD1. After removal of 3 bases from V and 6 bases from J, the junction contained 4 bases not matched to a gene. Germline V gene data show CDR1 as MNHNS and CDR2 as SASEGT. The CDR3 spans 14 residues. CDR3 sequence (DNA): TGTGCCAGCAGTGATCGACAGGGTGCCGGGGAGCTGTTTTTT. Its translation is CASSDRQGAGELFF.

The chain combines TRBV6-6 with TRBJ1-1; 8 nucleotides line up with TRBD1. The CDR3 loop spans 14 amino acids. With 6 bases clipped from V and 4 bases from J, the junction kept 7 bases outside the gene matches. From germline, CDR1 is MNHNY and CDR2 SVGAGI (reference sequence). The CDR3 here is CASRLGQGSTEAFF. CDR3 nucleotide sequence: TGTGCCAGCAGACTCGGACAGGGATCCACTGAAGCTTTCTTT.

The chain has TRBV7-2 and TRBJ2-5, with TRBD2 as a possible D gene (7 bases). With 1 base removed from V and 5 bases from J, the gap between germline ends came to 11 bases. This CDR3 has 14 amino acids. Germline CDR1 reads SGHTA; CDR2 reads FQGNSA. The CDR3 loop reads CASSLDREGETQYF. CDR3 nucleotide sequence: TGTGCCAGCAGCTTAGACAGGGAGGGCGAGACCCAGTACTTC.

The chain recombines TRBV6-5 with TRBJ1-3, with D maybe TRBD1 (5 bases). V lost 3 bases and J 4 bases, leaving 10 bases between the germline ends. The CDR3 is 14 amino acids. The germline V gene has CDR1 MNHEY and CDR2 SVGAGI. The DNA of the CDR3 is TGTGCCAGCAGTTATAGGGGCCGGGGAAACACCATATATTTT. This codes for CASSYRGRGNTIYF.

This chain links TRBV19 with TRBJ2-6, with D uncertain. The CDR3 extends over 14 amino acids. The germline V gene encodes CDR1 LNHDA and CDR2 SQIVND (reference sequence). Between the trimmed V and J ends, which lost 4 bases and 1 base, there was a span of 5 bases. CDR3 sequence reads: CASSTMSGANVLTF. CDR3 in DNA: TGTGCCAGTAGTACCATGTCTGGGGCCAACGTCCTGACTTTC.

The V gene is TRBV9, the J gene TRBJ2-5; a weak D match, TRBD2 (5 bases). CDR1 is SGDLS, CDR2 YYNGEE, per germline. The CDR3 is 13 residues long. Between the trimmed V and J ends, which lost 4 bases and 4 bases, there was a span of 11 bases. The CDR3 sequence: CASSPVALETQYF. The CDR3 nucleotides are TGTGCCAGCAGCCCAGTAGCGCTAGAGACCCAGTACTTC.

The rearrangement uses TRBV2 and TRBJ1-1; 11 nucleotides line up with TRBD1. CDR3 size: 14 residues. V dropped 6 bases and J dropped 3; count of bases not matched to a gene: 3. CDR1 SNHLY and CDR2 FYNNEI come from the germline V gene. DNA for the CDR3: TGTGCCAGCAGGGACAGGGGGCTATACACTGAAGCTTTCTTT. Its translation: CASRDRGLYTEAFF.

Here the CDR3 DNA reads TGTGCCAGCTCACCAGGACTATTCACAGATACGCAGTATTTT. Its translation is CASSPGLFTDTQYF. The gene calls are TRBV18 and TRBJ2-3, with a possible D match to TRBD2 (6 bases). The CDR3 sequence is 14 residues long. Per germline, CDR1 KGHSH and CDR2 LQKENI. V shed 2 bases and J shed 2 bases, with 8 bases lying between them.

This chain joins TRBV7-8 and TRBJ2-4; D is perhaps TRBD1 (7 bases). Germline values: CDR1 SGHVS, CDR2 FQNEAQ. The CDR3 consists of 16 residues. The V and J ends lost 4 bases and 3 bases respectively, with 16 bases between them. Here the CDR3 reads CASSSGTVGLKNIQYF. The CDR3 DNA sequence: TGTGCCAGCAGCTCAGGGACAGTGGGACTCAAAAACATTCAGTACTTC.

The V gene is TRBV28, the J gene TRBJ2-7, with TRBD1 identical over 7 bases. Germline CDR1 reads MDHEN; CDR2 reads SYDVKM. Trimming cost V 7 bases and J 7 bases; bases outside gene matches: 16. The CDR3 consists of 15 residues. The chain's CDR3 is CASTSGEDRWKEQYF. CDR3 DNA sequence: TGTGCCAGCACCTCAGGTGAGGACAGGTGGAAGGAGCAGTACTTC.